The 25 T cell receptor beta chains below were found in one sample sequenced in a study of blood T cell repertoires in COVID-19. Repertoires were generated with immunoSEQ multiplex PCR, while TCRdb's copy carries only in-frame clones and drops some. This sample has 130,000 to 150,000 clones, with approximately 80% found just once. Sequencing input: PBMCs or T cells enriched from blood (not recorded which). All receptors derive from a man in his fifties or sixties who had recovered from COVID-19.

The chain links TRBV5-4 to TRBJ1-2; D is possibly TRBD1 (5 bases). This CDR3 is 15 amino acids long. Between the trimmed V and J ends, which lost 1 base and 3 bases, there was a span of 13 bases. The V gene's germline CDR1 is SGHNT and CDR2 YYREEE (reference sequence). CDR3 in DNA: TGTGCCAGCAGCTTGCTGACCCAGGGTGACTATGGCTACACCTTC. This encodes CASSLLTQGDYGYTF. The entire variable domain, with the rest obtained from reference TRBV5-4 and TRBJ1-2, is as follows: ETGVTQSPTHLIKTRGQQVTLRCSSQSGHNTVSWYQQALGQGPQFIFQYYREEENGRGNFPPRFSGLQFPNYSSELNVNALELDDSALYLCASSLLTQGDYGYTFGSGTRLTVV.

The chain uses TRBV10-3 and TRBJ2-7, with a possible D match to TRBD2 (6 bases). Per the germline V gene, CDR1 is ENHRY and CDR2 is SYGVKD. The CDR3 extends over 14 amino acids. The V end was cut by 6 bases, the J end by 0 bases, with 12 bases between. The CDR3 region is CAISRDLSSYEQYF. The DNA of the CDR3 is TGTGCCATCAGCCGGGACTTAAGCTCCTACGAGCAGTACTTC.

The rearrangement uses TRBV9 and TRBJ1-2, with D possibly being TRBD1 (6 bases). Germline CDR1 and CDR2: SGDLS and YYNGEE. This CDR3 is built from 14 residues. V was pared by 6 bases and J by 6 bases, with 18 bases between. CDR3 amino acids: CASTPGGAFDGYTF. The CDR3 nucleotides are TGTGCCAGCACCCCGGGGGGGGCGTTTGATGGCTACACCTTC.

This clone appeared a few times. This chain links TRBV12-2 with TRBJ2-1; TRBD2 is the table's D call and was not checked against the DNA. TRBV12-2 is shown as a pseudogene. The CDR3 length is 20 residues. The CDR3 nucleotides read TGTGCAAGTCGCTTAGCGAAGGATAGCGGGGGGGCCGGCCTTTACAATGAGCAGTTCTTC. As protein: CASRLAKDSGGAGLYNEQFF.

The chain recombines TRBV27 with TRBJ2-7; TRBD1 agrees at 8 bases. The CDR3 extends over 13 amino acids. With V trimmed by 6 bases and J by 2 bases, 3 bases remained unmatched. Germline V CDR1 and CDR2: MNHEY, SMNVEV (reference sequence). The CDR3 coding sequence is TGTGCCAGCAGCGGACAGGGAGCCTACGAGCAGTACTTC. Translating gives CASSGQGAYEQYF.

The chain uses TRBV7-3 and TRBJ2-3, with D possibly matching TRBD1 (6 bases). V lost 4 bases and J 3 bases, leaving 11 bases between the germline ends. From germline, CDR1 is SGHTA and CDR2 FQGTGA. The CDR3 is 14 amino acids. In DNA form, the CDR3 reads TGTGCCAGCAGCTCGCAGGGGACGACAGATACGCAGTATTTT. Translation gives CASSSQGTTDTQYF.

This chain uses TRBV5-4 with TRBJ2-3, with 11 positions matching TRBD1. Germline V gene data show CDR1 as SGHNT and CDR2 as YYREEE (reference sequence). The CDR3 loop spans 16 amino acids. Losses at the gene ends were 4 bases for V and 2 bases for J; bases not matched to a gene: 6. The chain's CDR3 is CASSIGQGAPTDTQYF. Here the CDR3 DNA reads TGTGCCAGCAGCATTGGACAGGGGGCTCCCACAGATACGCAGTATTTT.

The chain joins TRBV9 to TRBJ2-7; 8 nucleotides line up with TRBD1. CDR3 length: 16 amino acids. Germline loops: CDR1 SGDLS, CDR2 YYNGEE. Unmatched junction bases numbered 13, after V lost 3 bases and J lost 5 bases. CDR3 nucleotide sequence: TGTGCCAGCAGCGAGGCCCGGACAGGGAAAGCCCACGAGCAGTACTTC. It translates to CASSEARTGKAHEQYF.

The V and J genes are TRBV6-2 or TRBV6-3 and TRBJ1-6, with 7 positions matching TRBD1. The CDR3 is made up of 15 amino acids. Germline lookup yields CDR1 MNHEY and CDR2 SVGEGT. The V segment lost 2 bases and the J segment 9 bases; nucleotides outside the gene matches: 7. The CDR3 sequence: CASSYGGQEVSPLHF. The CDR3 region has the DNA TGTGCCAGCAGTTACGGAGGACAGGAAGTTTCACCCCTCCACTTT.

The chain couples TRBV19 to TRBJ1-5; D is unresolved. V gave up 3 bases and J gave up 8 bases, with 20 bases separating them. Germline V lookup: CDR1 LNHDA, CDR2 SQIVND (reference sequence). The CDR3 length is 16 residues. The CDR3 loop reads CASSISPPPAGKPQHF. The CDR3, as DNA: TGTGCCAGTAGTATCTCCCCCCCGCCCGCAGGTAAGCCCCAGCATTTT.

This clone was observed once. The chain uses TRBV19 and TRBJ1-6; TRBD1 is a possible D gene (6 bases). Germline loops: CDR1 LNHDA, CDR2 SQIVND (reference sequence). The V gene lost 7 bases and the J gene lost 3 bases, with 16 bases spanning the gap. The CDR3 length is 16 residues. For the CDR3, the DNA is TGTGCCAGTAATGTTGGCGGGGGCAGCTATAATTCACCCCTCCACTTT. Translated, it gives CASNVGGGSYNSPLHF.

The CDR3 coding sequence is TGTGCCAGCAGCTTAGATCGGGGGGGGACCGGGGAGCTGTTTTTT. Translation: CASSLDRGGTGELFF. This sequence joins TRBV11-2 and TRBJ2-2; 8 nucleotides line up with TRBD2. CDR3 length: 15 residues. V was clipped by 0 bases and J by 5 bases; unmatched bases: 2. Germline V gene sequence: CDR1 SGHAT, CDR2 FQNNGV.

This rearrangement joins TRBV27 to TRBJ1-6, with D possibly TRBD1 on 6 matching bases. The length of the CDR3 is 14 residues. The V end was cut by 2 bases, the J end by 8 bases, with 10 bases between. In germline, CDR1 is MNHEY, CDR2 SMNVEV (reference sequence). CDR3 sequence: CASSLEGQYSPLHF. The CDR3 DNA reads TGTGCCAGCAGTTTAGAAGGACAGTATTCACCCCTCCACTTT.

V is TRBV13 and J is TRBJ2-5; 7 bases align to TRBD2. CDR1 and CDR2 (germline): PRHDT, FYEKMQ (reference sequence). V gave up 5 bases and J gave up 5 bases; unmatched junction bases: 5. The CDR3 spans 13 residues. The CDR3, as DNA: TGTGCCAGCAGCACGGGGGGAGGGGAGACCCAGTACTTC. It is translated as CASSTGGGETQYF.

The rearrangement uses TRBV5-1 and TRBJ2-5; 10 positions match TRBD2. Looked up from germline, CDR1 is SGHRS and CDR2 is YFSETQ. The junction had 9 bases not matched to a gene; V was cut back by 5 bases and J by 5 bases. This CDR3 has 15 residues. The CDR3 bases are TGCGCCAGCAGACTAGCGGGGCCCCGTAGTGAGACCCAGTACTTC. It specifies CASRLAGPRSETQYF.

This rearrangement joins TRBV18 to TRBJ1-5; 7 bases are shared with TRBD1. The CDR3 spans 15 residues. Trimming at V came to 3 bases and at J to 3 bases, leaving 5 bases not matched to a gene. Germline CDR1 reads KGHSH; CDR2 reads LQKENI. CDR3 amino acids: CASSPEGAYNQPQHF. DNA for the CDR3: TGTGCCAGCTCACCGGAGGGGGCCTACAATCAGCCCCAGCATTTT.

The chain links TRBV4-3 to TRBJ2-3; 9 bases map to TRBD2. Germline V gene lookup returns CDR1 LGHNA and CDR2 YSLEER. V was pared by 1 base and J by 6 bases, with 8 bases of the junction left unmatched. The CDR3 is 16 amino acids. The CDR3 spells CASSQGGGRDSDTQYF. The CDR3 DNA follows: TGCGCCAGCAGCCAAGGGGGCGGGAGGGATTCGGATACGCAGTATTTT.

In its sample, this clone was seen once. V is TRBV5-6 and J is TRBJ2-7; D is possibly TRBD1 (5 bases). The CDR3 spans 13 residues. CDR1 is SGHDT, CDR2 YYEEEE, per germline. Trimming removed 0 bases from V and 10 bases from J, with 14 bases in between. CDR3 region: CASSLAPQGRQYF. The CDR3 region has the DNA TGTGCCAGCAGCTTGGCACCCCAGGGTAGACAGTACTTC.

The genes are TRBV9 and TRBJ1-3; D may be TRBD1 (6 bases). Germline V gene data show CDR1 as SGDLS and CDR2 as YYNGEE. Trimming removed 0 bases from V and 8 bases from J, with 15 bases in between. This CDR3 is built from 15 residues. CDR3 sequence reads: CASSVGPGGADTIYF. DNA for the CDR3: TGTGCCAGCAGCGTAGGACCGGGGGGGGCTGACACCATATATTTT.

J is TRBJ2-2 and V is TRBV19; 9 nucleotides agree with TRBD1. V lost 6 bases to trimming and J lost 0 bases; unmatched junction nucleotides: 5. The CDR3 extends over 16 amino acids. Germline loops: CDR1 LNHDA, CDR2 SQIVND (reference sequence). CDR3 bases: TGTGCCAGTAGAAGGACAGGGGAAGCGAACACCGGGGAGCTGTTTTTT. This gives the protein CASRRTGEANTGELFF.

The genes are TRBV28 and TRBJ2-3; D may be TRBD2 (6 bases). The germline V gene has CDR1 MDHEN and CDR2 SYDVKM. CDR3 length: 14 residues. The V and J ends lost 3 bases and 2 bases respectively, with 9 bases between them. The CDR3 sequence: CASSLAGHTDTQYF. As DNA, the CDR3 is TGTGCCAGCAGTTTGGCGGGGCACACAGATACGCAGTATTTT.

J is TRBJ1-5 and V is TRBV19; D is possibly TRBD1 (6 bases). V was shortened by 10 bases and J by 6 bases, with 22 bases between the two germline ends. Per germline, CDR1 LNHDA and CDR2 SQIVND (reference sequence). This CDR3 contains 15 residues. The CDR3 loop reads CATKHPGARSQPQHF. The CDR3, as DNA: TGTGCCACCAAACACCCAGGGGCGCGGAGTCAGCCCCAGCATTTT. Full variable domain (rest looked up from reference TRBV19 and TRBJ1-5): DGGITQSPKYLFRKEGQNVTLSCEQNLNHDAMYWYRQDPGQGLRLIYYSQIVNDFQKGDIAEGYSVSREKKESFPLTVTSAQKNPTAFYLCATKHPGARSQPQHFGDGTRLSIL.

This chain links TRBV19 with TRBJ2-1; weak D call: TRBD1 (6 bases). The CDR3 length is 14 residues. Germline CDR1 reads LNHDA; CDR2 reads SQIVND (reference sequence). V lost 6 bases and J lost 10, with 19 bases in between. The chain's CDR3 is CASSPSQTGIEQFF. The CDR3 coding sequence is TGTGCCAGTAGCCCCTCCCAAACAGGGATCGAGCAGTTCTTC. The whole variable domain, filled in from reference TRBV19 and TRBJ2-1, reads DGGITQSPKYLFRKEGQNVTLSCEQNLNHDAMYWYRQDPGQGLRLIYYSQIVNDFQKGDIAEGYSVSREKKESFPLTVTSAQKNPTAFYLCASSPSQTGIEQFFGPGTRLTVL.

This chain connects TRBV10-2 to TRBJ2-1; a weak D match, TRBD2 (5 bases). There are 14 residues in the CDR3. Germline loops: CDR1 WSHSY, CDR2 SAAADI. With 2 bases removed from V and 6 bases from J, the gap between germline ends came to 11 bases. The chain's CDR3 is CASSETRNTNEQFF. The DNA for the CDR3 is TGCGCCAGCAGTGAGACTAGGAACACCAATGAGCAGTTCTTC.

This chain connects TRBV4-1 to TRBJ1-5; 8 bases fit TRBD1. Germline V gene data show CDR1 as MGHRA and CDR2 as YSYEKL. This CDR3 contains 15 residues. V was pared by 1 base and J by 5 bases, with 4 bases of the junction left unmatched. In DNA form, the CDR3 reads TGCGCCAGCAGCCAAGGGACAGGGCTATATCAGCCCCAGCATTTT. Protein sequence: CASSQGTGLYQPQHF.